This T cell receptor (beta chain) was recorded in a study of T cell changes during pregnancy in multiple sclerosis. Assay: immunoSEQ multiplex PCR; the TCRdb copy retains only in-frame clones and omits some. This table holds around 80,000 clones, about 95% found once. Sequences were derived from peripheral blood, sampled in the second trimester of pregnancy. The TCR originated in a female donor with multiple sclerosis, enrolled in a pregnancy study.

The CDR3: CASRGNGAGELFF. Here the CDR3 DNA reads TGTGCCAGTAGGGGGAATGGGGCCGGGGAGCTGTTTTTT. The chain couples TRBV2 to TRBJ2-2, with D possibly TRBD1 on 6 matching bases. Between the trimmed V and J ends, which lost 9 bases and 6 bases, there was a span of 14 bases. This CDR3 has 13 residues. Germline CDR1 reads SNHLY; CDR2 reads FYNNEI.